This T cell receptor (beta chain) was sequenced for a study of cytomegalovirus exposure and HLA in healthy donors. As concerns this clone: Its cognate antigen is unknown.

The PCR ran on 60 Vbeta and 13 Jbeta primers. Sequenced by immunoSEQ multiplex PCR; TCRdb stores in-frame clones only, minus some. The top ten clones hold approximately 1% of a sample with under 200,000 clones, approximately 78% of them seen once. Study results and caveats: HLA alleles were associated with roughly 15,000 TCR beta sequences in a later analysis at 0.05 false discovery rate. Highly shared variants forming one cluster were likely a sequencing artifact. CMV serostatus was the only recorded immune exposure for donors.

The sequenced sample consisted of PBMCs. The TCR sequence derives from a girl aged 2 to 10 in good health and CMV-seropositive.

The CDR3 reads CASSPPSGGVLGELFF. CDR3 DNA sequence: TGTGCCAGCTCACCACCAAGTGGTGGAGTGCTGGGGGAGCTGTTTTTT. This rearrangement joins TRBV18 to TRBJ2-2, with D uncertain. Trimming cost V 0 bases and J 8 bases, with 16 bases left between them. The germline gives CDR1 KGHSH, CDR2 LQKENI. CDR3 size: 16 residues. Complete variable domain (other parts from reference TRBV18 and TRBJ2-2): NAGVMQNPRHLVRRRGQEARLRCSPMKGHSHVYWYRQLPEEGLKFMVYLQKENIIDESGMPKERFSAEFPKEGPSILRIQQVVRGDSAAYFCASSPPSGGVLGELFFGEGSRLTVL.